This T cell receptor (beta chain) stems from a study of blood T cell repertoires in COVID-19. Study information: In each case, the material was cDNA or gDNA derived from T cells, B-cell-depleted T cells, or PBMCs.

Authors' data handling: Reference gene primer amplification gave nucleated cell count estimates. Data came from immunoSEQ multiplex PCR; TCRdb stores just in-frame clones and leaves some out. The V and J calls and clone size were taken over from that table, and D and trimming were inferred from the DNA. In the table there are around 67,000 clones, less than 85% of which are singletons. Trimming took off 2 bases at V and 3 bases at J, with 15 bases between the two ends. This CDR3 contains 16 residues. CDR1 and CDR2 (germline): ENHRY, SYGVKD. The clonotype comes from a man older than 75 with active COVID-19. Sample: peripheral blood. The chain couples TRBV10-3 to TRBJ2-3, with a weak D call TRBD2 (7 bases). CDR3 region: CAISEPKGGGTDTQYF. The DNA of the CDR3 is TGTGCCATCAGTGAGCCCAAAGGGGGAGGGACAGATACGCAGTATTTT.